This TCR beta chain derives from a study of beta chain features in type 1 diabetes. This clone was recorded a few times. Its antigen is as yet unknown. Every bit of the isolated RNA underwent reverse transcription, so sequencing read expressed TCRB transcripts. TCRdb keeps only in-frame clones here, not all; method: immunoSEQ multiplex PCR. The repertoire holds fewer than 150,000 clones, 6.5% to 8.5% seen once, with around 1.3% in the top ten. The study's findings and limits: Fewer insertions but more deletions were seen at VDJ junctions in type 1 diabetes patients.

This CDR3 spans 14 amino acids. CDR1 and CDR2 (germline): SGHTA, FQGNSA. V shed 10 bases and J 8 bases; nucleotides not matched to a gene: 11. The source material was central memory CD4+ T cells from blood. The genes are TRBV7-2 and TRBJ2-1, with 10 bases matching TRBD2. This TCR derives from a woman aged 30 to 39 in good health. The CDR3 region is CANTLAGAGHEQFF. The CDR3 coding sequence is TGTGCCAACACCCTAGCGGGAGCGGGCCATGAGCAGTTCTTC.